This T cell receptor beta chain was sequenced for a study of breast tumors, draining lymph nodes, adjacent tissues. The CDR3 runs 15 residues. Germline V gene sequence: CDR1 SGHTS, CDR2 YDEGEE. Breast cancer patients provided tissue from their axillary draining lymph nodes. TCRdb itself ran the multiplex PCR reads through MiXCR, one entry per CDR3 protein. The sample has fewer than 300,000 distinct CDR3 sequences, less than 40% seen once; the top ten hold approximately 1.4%. Regarding this clonotype: Possible read error: a much larger clone is one base away.

The chain carries TRBV5-8 and TRBJ2-1; 9 bases fit TRBD2. Sequenced input: axillary lymph node tissue. The TCR comes from a female donor with breast cancer. Some clones in this sample may be carry-over from other donors' samples. The CDR3 reads CTSSPGLASYNEQFF. CDR3 in DNA: TGTACCAGCAGCCCCGGACTAGCGTCCTACAATGAGCAGTTCTTC.